The 15 T cell receptor beta chains listed next were all sequenced from one sample in a study of T cell changes during pregnancy in multiple sclerosis. Produced via immunoSEQ multiplex PCR; TCRdb's table is partial and in-frame only. The sample includes approximately 130,000 clones, roughly 97% of them seen just once. The starting material was peripheral blood, obtained after pregnancy. The receptors here all came from a female donor with multiple sclerosis, enrolled in a pregnancy study.

The genes are TRBV18 and TRBJ2-7; 7 bases fit TRBD2. Germline trimming cut 1 base from V and 4 bases from J; bases unmatched to any gene: 1. This CDR3 is 13 amino acids long. CDR1 is KGHSH and CDR2 is LQKENI in the germline V gene. The CDR3 is CASSPQGLYEQYF. Here the CDR3 DNA reads TGTGCCAGCTCACCACAGGGACTATACGAGCAGTACTTC.

V usage is TRBV19 and J usage is TRBJ2-3; D is ambiguous. The CDR3 length is 12 residues. Germline V lookup: CDR1 LNHDA, CDR2 SQIVND (reference sequence). V was shortened by 2 bases and J by 4 bases, with 4 bases between the two germline ends. CDR3 protein: CASSIKPDTQYF. DNA of the CDR3: TGTGCCAGTAGTATAAAGCCAGATACGCAGTATTTT.

V is TRBV9 and J is TRBJ2-5; 10 bases map to TRBD2. This CDR3 is 16 amino acids long. Per germline, CDR1 SGDLS and CDR2 YYNGEE. The J segment lost 2 bases and the V segment lost 4 bases, leaving 8 bases of the junction unmatched. CDR3 sequence: CASSPWLAGVQETQYF. Here the CDR3 DNA reads TGTGCCAGCAGCCCCTGGCTAGCGGGAGTACAAGAGACCCAGTACTTC.

This clone was seen more than once but under ten times. J is TRBJ1-5 and V is TRBV19, with 7 positions matching TRBD1. The CDR3 has 15 amino acids. Germline V gene sequence: CDR1 LNHDA, CDR2 SQIVND (reference sequence). Trimming took 7 bases from V and 2 from J; bases not matched to a gene: 8. The CDR3 is CASTSTGSGNQPQHF. The CDR3 nucleotides are TGTGCCAGTACTTCGACAGGGTCGGGCAATCAGCCCCAGCATTTT.

The chain recombines TRBV7-9 with TRBJ2-1, with 8 bases fitting TRBD2. Germline CDR1 is SEHNR and CDR2 is FQNEAQ (reference sequence). Germline trimming cut 1 base from V and 8 bases from J; bases unmatched to any gene: 1. The CDR3 contains 13 residues. The CDR3 nucleotides are TGTGCCAGCAGCTTAGTTAGCGGGGATGAGCAGTTCTTC. Translated, it gives CASSLVSGDEQFF.

The chain recombines TRBV9 with TRBJ2-1; TRBD2 matches at 12 bases. CDR3 length equals 16 residues. Trimming took 4 bases from V and 0 from J; bases not matched to a gene: 2. The germline V gene has CDR1 SGDLS and CDR2 YYNGEE. The CDR3 here is CASSPSGRGSYNEQFF. The CDR3 bases are TGTGCCAGCAGCCCTAGCGGGAGGGGCTCCTACAATGAGCAGTTCTTC.

The gene calls are TRBV29-1 and TRBJ2-2; 9 bases map to TRBD1. V dropped 6 bases and J dropped 5; count of bases not matched to a gene: 10. The CDR3 consists of 15 residues. CDR1 is SQVTM and CDR2 is ANQGSEA in the germline V gene. CDR3 sequence reads: CSVDVTGGETGELFF. CDR3 sequence (DNA): TGCAGCGTCGACGTGACAGGGGGGGAAACCGGGGAGCTGTTTTTT.

The chain has TRBV7-2 and TRBJ2-7, with 13 nucleotides matching TRBD2. Per germline, CDR1 SGHTA and CDR2 FQGNSA. After removal of 4 bases from V and 3 bases from J, the junction contained 12 bases not matched to a gene. This CDR3 comprises 18 residues. CDR3 residues: CASSSTGTSGVGDYEQYF. The DNA for the CDR3 is TGTGCCAGCAGCTCCACCGGGACTAGCGGGGTCGGGGACTACGAGCAGTACTTC.

The V and J genes are TRBV2 and TRBJ2-5; 10 bases are a match to TRBD2. V gave up 6 bases and J gave up 5 bases; unmatched junction bases: 21. The length of the CDR3 is 19 residues. The V gene's germline CDR1 is SNHLY and CDR2 FYNNEI. The CDR3 bases are TGTGCCAGCAGCGATCGACGATCTAGCGGGAGAGGGATGGGGGAGACCCAGTACTTC. This translates into CASSDRRSSGRGMGETQYF.

The rearrangement joins TRBV28 to TRBJ1-4; 10 nucleotides align to TRBD1. V shed 4 bases and J 4 bases; nucleotides not matched to a gene: 12. Looked up from germline, CDR1 is MDHEN and CDR2 is SYDVKM. The CDR3 spans 18 residues. This CDR3 reads CASSSPGQGWFGNEKLFF. DNA of the CDR3: TGTGCCAGCAGTTCACCGGGACAGGGGTGGTTTGGTAATGAAAAACTGTTTTTT.

The chain uses TRBV6-6 and TRBJ1-2; tentatively, D is TRBD1 (5 bases). Trimming took 6 bases from V and 8 from J, leaving 10 bases between them. The CDR3 contains 11 residues. Per the germline V gene, CDR1 is MNHNY and CDR2 is SVGAGI (reference sequence). The CDR3 here is CASSPRTGYTF. CDR3 in DNA: TGTGCCAGCAGCCCACGGACAGGCTACACCTTC.

For the CDR3, the DNA is TGCGCCAGCTCTGCGAGCGGGAGCGGGGTCTGGAATGAGCAGTTCTTC. This encodes CASSASGSGVWNEQFF. This chain uses TRBV5-1 with TRBJ2-1, with 8 bases matching TRBD2. J lost 7 bases, V lost 7 bases, and 16 bases had no gene match. Looked up from germline, CDR1 is SGHRS and CDR2 is YFSETQ. The CDR3 totals 16 residues.

This rearrangement joins TRBV29-1 to TRBJ2-7; a possible D gene is TRBD2 (6 bases). Trimming pared 4 bases from V and 1 base from J, leaving 17 bases between. From germline, CDR1 is SQVTM and CDR2 ANQGSEA. The CDR3 runs 15 residues. This CDR3 reads CSVGGGWGTSYEQYF. In DNA, the CDR3 is TGCAGCGTTGGAGGAGGGTGGGGCACGTCCTACGAGCAGTACTTC.

The J gene is TRBJ2-3, the V gene TRBV5-6; D is possibly TRBD2 (5 bases). CDR1 and CDR2 from the germline V gene are SGHDT and YYEEEE. Trimming took 4 bases from V and 7 from J, leaving 10 bases between them. The CDR3 is made up of 12 amino acids. The CDR3 spells CASSRDRYTQYF. The DNA for the CDR3 is TGTGCCAGCAGCCGGGATAGGTATACGCAGTATTTT.

The CDR3 DNA reads as TGTGCCAGCAGGAGTAGCGGGGGCTACAATGAGCAGTTCTTC. It encodes CASRSSGGYNEQFF. The genes are TRBV2 and TRBJ2-1, with TRBD2 matching over 9 bases. Germline CDR1 and CDR2: SNHLY and FYNNEI. The CDR3 is made up of 14 amino acids. J was trimmed by 3 bases and V by 6 bases; bases with no gene match: 3. Using reference TRBV2 and TRBJ2-1 for the parts outside the CDR3, the full variable domain is EPEVTQTPSHQVTQMGQEVILRCVPISNHLYFYWYRQILGQKVEFLVSFYNNEISEKSEIFDDQFSVERPDGSNFTLKIRSTKLEDSAMYFCASRSSGGYNEQFFGPGTRLTVL.